This T cell receptor beta chain was sequenced during a study of cytomegalovirus exposure and HLA in healthy donors. Notes on the study in general: The later analysis indicated that the majority of CMV-associated TCR beta chains appeared HLA-restricted. Most TCR sequences proved rare, with some public TCRs found in many donors. A later analysis linked a missense variant in DCLRE1C to the trimming of TCR beta V and J genes.

Germline trimming cut 6 bases from V and 7 bases from J; bases unmatched to any gene: 13. This CDR3 is built from 15 residues. In germline, CDR1 is MNHEY, CDR2 SVGAGI. Use of 60 Vbeta and 13 Jbeta primers characterized the PCR. This table comes from immunoSEQ multiplex PCR, and its TCRdb copy is limited to in-frame clones, with some not included. Among under 150,000 clones, more than 70% were seen once, and the ten largest hold just over 1%. As concerns this clone: Antigen unknown.

Sequencing input: PBMCs. V is TRBV6-5 and J is TRBJ1-2; 8 bases are shared with TRBD1. The source is a human donor in good health. The CDR3: CASSQSVGQDGGYTF. The CDR3 DNA sequence: TGTGCCAGCAGCCAAAGCGTGGGACAGGACGGTGGCTACACCTTC.